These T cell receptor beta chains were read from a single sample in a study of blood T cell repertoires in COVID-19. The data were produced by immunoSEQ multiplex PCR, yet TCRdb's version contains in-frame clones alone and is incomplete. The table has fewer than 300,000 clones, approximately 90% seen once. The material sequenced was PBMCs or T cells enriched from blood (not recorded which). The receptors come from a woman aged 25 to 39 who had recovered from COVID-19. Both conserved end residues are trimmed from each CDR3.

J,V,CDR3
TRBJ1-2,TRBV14,ASSQLGQGASYGYT
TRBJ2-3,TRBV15,ATSRDIDTQY
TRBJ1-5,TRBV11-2,ASSLQGNSNQPQH
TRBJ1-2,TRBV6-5,ASREVSGYGYT
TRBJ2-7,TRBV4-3,ASSQVLAGGTPYEQY
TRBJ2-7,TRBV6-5,ASTSGQGILNEQY
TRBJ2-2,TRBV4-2,ASSQPGANTGELF
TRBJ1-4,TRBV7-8,ASSRQDNEKLF
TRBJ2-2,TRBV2,ASSEGLAGGPNTGELF
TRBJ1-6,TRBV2,ASTPGGAVYNSPLH
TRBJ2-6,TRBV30,AWSFSGANVLT
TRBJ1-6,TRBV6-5,ASSYIGQGNSPLH
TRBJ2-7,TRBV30,AWRRYSYEQY
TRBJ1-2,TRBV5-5,ASSRTGENYGYT
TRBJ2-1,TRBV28,ASSLLGTSGYNEQF
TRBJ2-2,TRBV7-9,ASSPHRGPFLAELF